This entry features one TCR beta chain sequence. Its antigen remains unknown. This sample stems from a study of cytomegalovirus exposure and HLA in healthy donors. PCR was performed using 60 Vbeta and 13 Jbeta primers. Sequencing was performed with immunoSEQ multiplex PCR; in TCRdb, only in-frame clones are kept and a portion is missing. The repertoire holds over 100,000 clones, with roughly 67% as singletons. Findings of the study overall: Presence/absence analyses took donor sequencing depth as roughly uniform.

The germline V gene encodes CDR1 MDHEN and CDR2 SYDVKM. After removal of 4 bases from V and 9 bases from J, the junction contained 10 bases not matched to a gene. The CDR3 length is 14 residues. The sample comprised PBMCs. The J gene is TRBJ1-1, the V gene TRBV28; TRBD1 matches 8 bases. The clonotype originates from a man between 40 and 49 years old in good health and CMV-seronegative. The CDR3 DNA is TGTGCCAGCAGTTGGGGGGACAGGTCTCCCCAAGCTTTCTTT. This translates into CASSWGDRSPQAFF.